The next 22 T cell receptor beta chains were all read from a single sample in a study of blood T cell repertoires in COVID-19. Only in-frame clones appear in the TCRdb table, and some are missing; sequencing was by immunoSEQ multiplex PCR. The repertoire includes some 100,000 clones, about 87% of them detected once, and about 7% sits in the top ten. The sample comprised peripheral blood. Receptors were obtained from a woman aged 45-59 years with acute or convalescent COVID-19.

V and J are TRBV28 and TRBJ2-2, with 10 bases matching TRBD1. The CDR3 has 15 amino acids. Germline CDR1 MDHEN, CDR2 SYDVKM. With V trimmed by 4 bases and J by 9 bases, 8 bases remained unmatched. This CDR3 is CASSSPGQGSRELFF. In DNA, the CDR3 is TGTGCCAGCAGTTCACCGGGACAGGGGTCCCGGGAGCTGTTTTTT.

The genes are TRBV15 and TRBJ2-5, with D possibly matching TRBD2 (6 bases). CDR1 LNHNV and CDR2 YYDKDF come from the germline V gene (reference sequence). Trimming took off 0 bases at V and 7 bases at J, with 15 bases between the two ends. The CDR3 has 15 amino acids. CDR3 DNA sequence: TGTGCCACCAGCAGAGACCGGGGGTCCACAGGGACCCAGTACTTC. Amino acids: CATSRDRGSTGTQYF. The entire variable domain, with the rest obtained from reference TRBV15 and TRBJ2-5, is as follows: DAMVIQNPRYQVTQFGKPVTLSCSQTLNHNVMYWYQQKSSQAPKLLFHYYDKDFNNEADTPDNFQSRRPNTSFCFLDIRSPGLGDTAMYLCATSRDRGSTGTQYFGPGTRLLVL.

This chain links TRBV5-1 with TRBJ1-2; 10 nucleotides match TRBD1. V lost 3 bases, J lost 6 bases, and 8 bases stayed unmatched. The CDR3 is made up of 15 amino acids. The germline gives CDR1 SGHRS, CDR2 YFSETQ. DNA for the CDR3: TGCGCCAGCAGCTCGACAGGGGGCCCATCTGATGGCTACACCTTC. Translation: CASSSTGGPSDGYTF. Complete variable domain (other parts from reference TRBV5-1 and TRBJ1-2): KAGVTQTPRYLIKTRGQQVTLSCSPISGHRSVSWYQQTPGQGLQFLFEYFSETQRNKGNFPGRFSGRQFSNSRSEMNVSTLELGDSALYLCASSSTGGPSDGYTFGSGTRLTVV.

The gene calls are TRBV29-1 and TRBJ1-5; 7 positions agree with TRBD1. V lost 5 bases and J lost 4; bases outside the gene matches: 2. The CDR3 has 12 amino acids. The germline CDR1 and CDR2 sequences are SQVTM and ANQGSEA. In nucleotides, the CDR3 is TGCAGCGTTCGACAGGGAAATCAGCCCCAGCATTTT. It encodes CSVRQGNQPQHF.

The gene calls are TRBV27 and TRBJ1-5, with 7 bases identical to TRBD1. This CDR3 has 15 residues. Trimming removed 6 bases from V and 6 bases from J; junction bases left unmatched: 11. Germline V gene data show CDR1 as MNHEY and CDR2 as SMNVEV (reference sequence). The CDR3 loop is CASRPAYRGGQPQHF. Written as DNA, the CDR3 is TGTGCCAGCAGACCGGCATACAGGGGCGGTCAGCCCCAGCATTTT.

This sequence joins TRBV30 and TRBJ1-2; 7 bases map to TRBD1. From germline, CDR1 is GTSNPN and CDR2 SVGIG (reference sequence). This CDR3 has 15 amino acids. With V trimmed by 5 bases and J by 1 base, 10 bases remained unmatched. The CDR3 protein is CAWVTPGTDNYGYTF. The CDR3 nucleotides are TGTGCCTGGGTCACCCCCGGGACAGATAACTATGGCTACACCTTC. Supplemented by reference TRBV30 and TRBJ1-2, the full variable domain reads SQTIHQWPATLVQPVGSPLSLECTVEGTSNPNLYWYRQAAGRGLQLLFYSVGIGQISSEVPQNLSASRPQDRQFILSSKKLLLSDSGFYLCAWVTPGTDNYGYTFGSGTRLTVV.

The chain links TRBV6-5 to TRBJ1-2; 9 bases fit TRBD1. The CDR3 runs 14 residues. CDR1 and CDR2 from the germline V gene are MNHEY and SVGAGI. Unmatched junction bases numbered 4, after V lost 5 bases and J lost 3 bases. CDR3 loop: CASSIRTGDYGYTF. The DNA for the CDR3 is TGTGCCAGCAGTATCCGGACAGGGGACTATGGCTACACCTTC.

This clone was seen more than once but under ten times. CDR3 DNA: TGTGCCAGCAGTTACTCGACGGGTAGTGGGAACACCATATATTTT. Translated: CASSYSTGSGNTIYF. This chain joins TRBV6-5 and TRBJ1-3; D unresolved. The CDR3 length is 15 residues. Trimming took off 0 bases at V and 7 bases at J, with 13 bases between the two ends. Germline V gives CDR1 MNHEY, CDR2 SVGAGI.

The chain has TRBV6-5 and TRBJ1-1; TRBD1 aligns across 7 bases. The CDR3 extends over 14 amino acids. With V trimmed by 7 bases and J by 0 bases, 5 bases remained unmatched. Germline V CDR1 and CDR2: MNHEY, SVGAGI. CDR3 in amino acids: CASTTRGMNTEAFF. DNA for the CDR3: TGTGCCAGCACTACCAGGGGGATGAACACTGAAGCTTTCTTT.

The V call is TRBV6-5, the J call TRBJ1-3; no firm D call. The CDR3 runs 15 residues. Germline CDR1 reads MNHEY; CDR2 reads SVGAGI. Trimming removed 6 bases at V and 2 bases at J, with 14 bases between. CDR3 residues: CASSPIDGAGNTIYF. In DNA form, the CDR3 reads TGTGCCAGCAGCCCGATTGACGGGGCTGGAAACACCATATATTTT.

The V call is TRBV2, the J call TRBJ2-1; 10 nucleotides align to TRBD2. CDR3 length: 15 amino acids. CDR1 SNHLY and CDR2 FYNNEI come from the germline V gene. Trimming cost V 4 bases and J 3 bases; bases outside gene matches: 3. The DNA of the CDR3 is TGTGCCAGCAGTGTTCAGCGGGGGGGCTACAATGAGCAGTTCTTC. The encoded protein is CASSVQRGGYNEQFF.

The DNA of the CDR3 is TGTGCCAGCAGCGTGTCTCCAGGGAGGAGCGAGCAGTACTTC. This gives the protein CASSVSPGRSEQYF. The V call is TRBV9, the J call TRBJ2-7, with D possibly matching TRBD2 (6 bases). The germline CDR1 and CDR2 sequences are SGDLS and YYNGEE. The CDR3 is 14 amino acids. Trimming took 2 bases from V and 6 from J, leaving 15 bases between them.

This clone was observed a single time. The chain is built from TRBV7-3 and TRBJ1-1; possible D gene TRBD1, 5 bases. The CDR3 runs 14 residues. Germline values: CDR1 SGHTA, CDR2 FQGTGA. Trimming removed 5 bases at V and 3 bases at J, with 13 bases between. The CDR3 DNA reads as TGTGCCAGCAGCGTTACGGGGGGTGACACTGAAGCTTTCTTT. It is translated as CASSVTGGDTEAFF.

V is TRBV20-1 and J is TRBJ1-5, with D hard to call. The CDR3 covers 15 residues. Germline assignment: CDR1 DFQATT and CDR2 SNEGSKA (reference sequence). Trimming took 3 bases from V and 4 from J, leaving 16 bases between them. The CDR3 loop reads CSASAAFGENQPQHF. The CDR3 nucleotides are TGCAGTGCTAGTGCGGCATTTGGAGAGAATCAGCCCCAGCATTTT.

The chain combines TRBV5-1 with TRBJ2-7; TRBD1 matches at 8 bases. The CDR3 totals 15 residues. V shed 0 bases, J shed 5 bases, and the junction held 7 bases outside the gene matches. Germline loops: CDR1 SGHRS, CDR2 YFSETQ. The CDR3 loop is CASSLGAGQGNEQYF. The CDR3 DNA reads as TGCGCCAGCAGCTTGGGGGCCGGACAGGGTAACGAGCAGTACTTC.

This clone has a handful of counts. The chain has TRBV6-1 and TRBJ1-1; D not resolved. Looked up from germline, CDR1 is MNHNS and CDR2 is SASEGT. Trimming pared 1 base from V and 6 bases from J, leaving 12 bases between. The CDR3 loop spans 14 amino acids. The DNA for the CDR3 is TGTGCCAGCAGTGAAGTTGCGGGATCGGCTGAAGCTTTCTTT. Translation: CASSEVAGSAEAFF.

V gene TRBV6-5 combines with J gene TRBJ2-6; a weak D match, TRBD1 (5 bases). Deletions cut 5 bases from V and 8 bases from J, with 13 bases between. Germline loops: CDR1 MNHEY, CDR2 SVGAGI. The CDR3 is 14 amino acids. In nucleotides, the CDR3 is TGTGCCAGCAGTCCACCACAGGTTACCAACGTCCTGACTTTC. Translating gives CASSPPQVTNVLTF.

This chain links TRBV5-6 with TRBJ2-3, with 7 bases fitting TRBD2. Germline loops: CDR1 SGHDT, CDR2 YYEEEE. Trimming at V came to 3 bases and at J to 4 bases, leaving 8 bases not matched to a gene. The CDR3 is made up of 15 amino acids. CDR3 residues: CASSSTAGSSDTQYF. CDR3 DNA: TGTGCCAGCAGCTCCACAGCGGGGTCCTCAGATACGCAGTATTTT.

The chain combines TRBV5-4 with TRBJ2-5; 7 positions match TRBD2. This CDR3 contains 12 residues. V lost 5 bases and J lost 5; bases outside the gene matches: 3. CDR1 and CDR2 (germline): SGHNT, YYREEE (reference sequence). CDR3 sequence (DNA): TGTGCCAGCAGTTTCGGGGGGGAGACCCAGTACTTC. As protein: CASSFGGETQYF.

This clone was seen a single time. In DNA form, the CDR3 reads TGCGCCAGCAGCTTGGCGGACAGCCGCACAGATACGCAGTATTTT. Amino acid sequence: CASSLADSRTDTQYF. J is TRBJ2-3 and V is TRBV5-1; possible D gene TRBD1, 6 bases. Trimming removed 0 bases from V and 1 base from J, with 9 bases in between. Germline loops: CDR1 SGHRS, CDR2 YFSETQ. This CDR3 has 15 amino acids.

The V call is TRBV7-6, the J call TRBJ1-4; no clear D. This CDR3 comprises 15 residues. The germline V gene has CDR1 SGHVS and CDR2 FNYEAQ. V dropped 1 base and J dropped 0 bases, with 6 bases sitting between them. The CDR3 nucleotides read TGTGCCAGCAGCTTAGAGCCCGCAACTAATGAAAAACTGTTTTTT. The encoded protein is CASSLEPATNEKLFF.

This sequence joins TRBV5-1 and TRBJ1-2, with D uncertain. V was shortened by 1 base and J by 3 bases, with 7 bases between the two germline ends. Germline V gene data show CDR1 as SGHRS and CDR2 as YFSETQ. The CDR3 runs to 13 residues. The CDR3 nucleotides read TGCGCCAGCAGCTTGACGGCGGACTATGGCTACACCTTC. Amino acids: CASSLTADYGYTF.